A selection of T cell receptor beta chains follows, all from one sample in a study of blood T cell repertoires in COVID-19. The assay was immunoSEQ multiplex PCR, and TCRdb's table has in-frame clones only and misses some. The profile shows 270,000 or so clones, approximately 84% of them singletons. Sample: peripheral blood. These receptors all stem from a human donor with COVID-19, enrolled during active disease. The donor label of this sample is uncertain. Each CDR3 is given with its conserved first and last residue. The order of the fields is clone size, D gene, V gene, J gene, CDR3 protein, CDR3 DNA. D genes are given only for firm matches. Some rows have no size entry. The others give once, few or many, or a class for an expanded clone.

few	.	TRBV7-2	TRBJ1-2	CASSLTSQGTGYTF	TGTGCCAGCAGCTTAACATCACAGGGAACTGGCTACACCTTC
.	.	TRBV30	TRBJ2-5	CAGTSPPETQYF	TGTGCCGGGACTTCCCCCCCCGAGACCCAGTACTTC
.	.	TRBV11-2	TRBJ2-5	CASSLRLGQETQYF	TGTGCCAGCAGCTTACGACTAGGCCAAGAGACCCAGTACTTC
.	TRBD1	TRBV4-3	TRBJ1-2	CASSQVDRANYGYTF	TGCGCCAGCAGCCAAGTCGACAGGGCTAACTATGGCTACACCTTC
.	TRBD1	TRBV19	TRBJ1-1	CASTRTGYYTEAFF	TGTGCCAGTACCCGGACAGGATACTACACTGAAGCTTTCTTT
few	.	TRBV19	TRBJ1-6	CASSMQTAVPLHF	TGTGCCAGTAGTATGCAGACCGCGGTACCCCTCCACTTT
.	.	TRBV10-3	TRBJ1-1	CAISESTRGATEAFF	TGTGCCATCAGTGAGTCGACTCGGGGGGCCACTGAAGCTTTCTTT
.	.	TRBV19	TRBJ1-1	CASSFAGASNTEAFF	TGTGCCAGTAGTTTCGCAGGGGCCTCGAACACTGAAGCTTTCTTT
many	TRBD2	TRBV11-2	TRBJ2-7	CASSLELAAGYEQYF	TGTGCCAGCAGCTTAGAACTAGCGGCAGGCTACGAGCAGTACTTC
.	.	TRBV10-3	TRBJ1-2	CAISVDTSYGYTF	TGTGCCATCAGCGTAGACACCAGCTATGGCTACACCTTC
.	.	TRBV9	TRBJ2-7	CASSVDPNNEVQYF	TGTGCCAGCAGCGTAGATCCTAATAATGAGGTGCAGTACTTC
.	.	TRBV19	TRBJ1-3	CASSTRDYGNTIYF	TGTGCCAGTAGCACCCGGGACTACGGAAACACCATATATTTT
.	TRBD2	TRBV7-9	TRBJ2-1	CASSSPGGRTYNEQFF	TGTGCCAGCAGCTCTCCGGGCGGGAGGACCTACAATGAGCAGTTCTTC
.	TRBD2	TRBV7-9	TRBJ2-3	CASKPPPSGSTDTQYF	TGTGCCAGCAAACCTCCGCCTAGCGGGAGCACAGATACGCAGTATTTT
.	TRBD1	TRBV11-2	TRBJ1-2	CASSQLPGTGDPTNYGYTF	TGTGCCAGCAGCCAACTACCCGGGACAGGGGACCCCACTAACTATGGCTACACCTTC
.	.	TRBV11-3	TRBJ2-1	CASSFRDSPYNEQFF	TGTGCCAGCAGCTTCCGGGACTCCCCCTACAATGAGCAGTTCTTC
.	TRBD1	TRBV29-1	TRBJ1-1	CSVQTGGNTEAFF	TGCAGCGTCCAGACAGGGGGAAACACTGAAGCTTTCTTT
.	TRBD1	TRBV30	TRBJ1-5	CAWDRGNQPQHF	TGTGCCTGGGACAGGGGCAATCAGCCCCAGCATTTT
once	TRBD1	TRBV19	TRBJ2-5	CASRKLAGGQGETQYF	TGTGCCAGTAGGAAACTGGCAGGGGGTCAGGGAGAGACCCAGTACTTC
few	.	TRBV30	TRBJ1-1	CAWSVGQLTTEAFF	TGTGCCTGGAGTGTAGGACAGCTAACCACTGAAGCTTTCTTT
.	.	TRBV13	TRBJ2-5	CASSLMLEAEETQYF	TGTGCCAGCAGCTTAATGTTAGAGGCTGAAGAGACCCAGTACTTC
.	TRBD2	TRBV2	TRBJ2-1	CASSEYSSGGRNEQFF	TGTGCCAGCAGTGAGTATTCTAGCGGAGGTCGTAATGAGCAGTTCTTC
.	TRBD2	TRBV27	TRBJ2-7	CASTPTSGRYLPYEQYF	TGTGCCAGCACCCCCACTAGCGGGAGGTACCTTCCCTACGAGCAGTACTTC
.	TRBD2	TRBV25-1	TRBJ2-7	CASSPSIGGAEQYF	TGTGCCAGCAGTCCCTCTATCGGGGGGGCAGAGCAGTACTTC
.	TRBD2	TRBV6-5	TRBJ2-1	CASSRLALAYNEQFF	TGTGCCAGCAGTAGACTAGCGTTAGCCTACAATGAGCAGTTCTTC
.	TRBD1	TRBV5-1	TRBJ2-7	CASSWSGQGADEQYF	TGCGCCAGCAGCTGGAGCGGACAGGGGGCTGACGAGCAGTACTTC
.	TRBD1	TRBV5-1	TRBJ2-4	CASSRLFGQDLLGDIQYF	TGCGCCAGCAGTCGCTTATTCGGACAGGACCTTTTGGGGGACATTCAGTACTTC
.	TRBD1	TRBV9	TRBJ2-1	CASSGQGVGEQFF	TGTGCCAGCAGCGGCCAGGGGGTGGGTGAGCAGTTCTTC
.	.	TRBV4-1	TRBJ2-5	CASSQTMRETQYF	TGCGCCAGCAGCCAGACGATGCGGGAGACCCAGTACTTC
.	TRBD1	TRBV19	TRBJ2-1	CASSIRGGQGNEQFF	TGTGCCAGTAGTATAAGGGGCGGACAGGGGAATGAGCAGTTCTTC
.	TRBD2	TRBV5-1	TRBJ2-3	CASSLSSSGNTDTQYF	TGCGCCAGCAGCTTGTCGTCTAGCGGGAACACAGATACGCAGTATTTT
.	.	TRBV7-8	TRBJ1-1	CASSLDRVMNTEAFF	TGTGCCAGCAGCTTAGACAGGGTGATGAACACTGAAGCTTTCTTT
.	.	TRBV5-4	TRBJ1-5	CASSLGREAGQPQHF	TGTGCCAGCAGCTTGGGCAGGGAAGCCGGTCAGCCCCAGCATTTT
.	.	TRBV3-1/TRBV3-2	TRBJ2-7	CASSQQGGSEQYF	TGTGCCAGCAGCCAGCAGGGGGGCTCCGAGCAGTACTTC
.	.	TRBV15	TRBJ2-7	CATSREIAVSYEQYF	TGTGCCACCAGCAGAGAGATAGCGGTCTCCTACGAGCAGTACTTC
once	.	TRBV9	TRBJ2-6	CASSVGLPESRSGANVLTF	TGTGCCAGCAGCGTAGGACTCCCGGAGAGCCGCTCTGGGGCCAACGTCCTGACTTTC
.	.	TRBV6-5	TRBJ1-1	CVRGHLLLNTEAFF	TGTGTAAGAGGTCACTTACTCTTGAACACTGAAGCTTTCTTT
.	.	TRBV30	TRBJ2-7	CAGGGSLGQYF	TGTGCCGGAGGAGGGAGCCTGGGGCAGTACTTC
few	.	TRBV12-3/TRBV12-4	TRBJ1-1	CASSLTRATEAFF	TGTGCCAGCAGTTTAACGAGGGCCACTGAAGCTTTCTTT
.	TRBD1	TRBV7-2	TRBJ2-1	CASSLDHQTGAQHEQFF	TGTGCCAGCAGCTTAGACCATCAGACAGGGGCCCAGCATGAGCAGTTCTTC
.	.	TRBV30	TRBJ1-1	CAWTPLRANTEAFF	TGTGCCTGGACCCCCCTAAGAGCGAACACTGAAGCTTTCTTT